The rows below give T cell receptor beta chains drawn from one sample of a study of low-dose radiotherapy and immunotherapy resistance in tumors. TCRdb redid the calling of the reads with MiXCR, one entry per CDR3 protein. The table lists tens of thousands of distinct CDR3 sequences, approximately 26% of them singletons, with over 9.5% in the top ten. Specimen: PBMCs, collected after low-dose radiotherapy plus immunotherapy. Receptors were obtained from a male donor with prostate cancer. Both conserved end residues are part of each CDR3. The D gene is left open where the match is weak. Expanded clones are given a class, and other clones once, few, many or no size at all.

TRBJ1-1	TRBV7-6	many	.	CASSQGRAGNTEAFF	TGTGCCAGCAGCCAGGGGCGGGCGGGGAACACTGAAGCTTTCTTT
TRBJ1-1	TRBV18	many	.	CASSPLSEGRNTEAFF	TGTGCCAGCTCACCATTGTCCGAGGGTCGAAACACTGAAGCTTTCTTT
TRBJ1-2	TRBV18	many	.	CASSPGDDAYGYTF	TGTGCCAGCTCACCAGGGGACGACGCCTATGGCTACACCTTC
TRBJ2-5	TRBV2	.	TRBD1	CASSRSDRAGTQYF	TGTGCCAGCAGCCGGAGTGACAGGGCCGGGACCCAGTACTTC
TRBJ2-7	TRBV10-3	many	.	CAISFDHYEQYF	TGTGCCATCAGTTTCGACCATTACGAGCAGTACTTC
TRBJ1-5	TRBV27	.	.	CASSLANQPQHF	TGTGCCAGCAGTTTGGCAAATCAGCCCCAGCATTTT
TRBJ2-2	TRBV6-1	many	TRBD2	CASSEPSGNTGELFF	TGTGCCAGCAGTGAGCCTAGCGGGAACACCGGGGAGCTGTTTTTT
TRBJ2-7	TRBV5-1	many	.	CASSLDGGPGEQYF	TGCGCCAGCAGCTTGGACGGGGGCCCAGGAGAGCAGTACTTC
TRBJ2-2	TRBV6-1	many	TRBD2	CASSDTSGRGSTGELFF	TGTGCCAGCAGTGATACTAGCGGGAGGGGGAGCACCGGGGAGCTGTTTTTT
TRBJ2-1	TRBV5-4	.	TRBD2	CASSFSGGGNEQFF	TGTGCCAGCAGCTTTAGCGGGGGCGGGAATGAGCAGTTCTTC
TRBJ1-4	TRBV5-1	.	.	CASSFGQSNEKLFF	TGCGCCAGCAGCTTCGGCCAGTCTAATGAAAAACTGTTTTTT
TRBJ2-5	TRBV6-2/TRBV6-3	once	TRBD2	CASSYRFGAGEETQYF	TGTGCCAGCAGTTACCGGTTTGGGGCGGGAGAAGAGACCCAGTACTTC
TRBJ2-7	TRBV21-1	many	.	CASSLRTRSSYEQYF	TGTGCCAGCAGCCTACGGACAAGGAGCTCCTACGAGCAGTACTTC
TRBJ2-7	TRBV5-1	.	TRBD1	CASSPKTGTESYEQYF	TGCGCCAGCAGCCCTAAGACAGGGACAGAAAGCTACGAGCAGTACTTC
TRBJ2-1	TRBV5-1	many	TRBD2	CASSSGTSGGASSYNEQFF	TGTGCCAGCAGCTCTGGGACTAGCGGGGGCGCGAGCTCCTACAATGAGCAGTTCTTC
TRBJ1-5	TRBV3-1	many	.	CASSQDSGADQPQHF	TGTGCCAGCAGCCAAGACTCGGGGGCCGATCAGCCCCAGCATTTT
TRBJ2-5	TRBV29-1	many	.	CSVYRDQETQYF	TGCAGCGTATACCGGGACCAAGAGACCCAGTACTTC
TRBJ2-7	TRBV29-1	few	.	CSCRVSYEQYF	TGCAGCTGCCGGGTGTCCTACGAGCAGTACTTC
TRBJ2-5	TRBV6-1	many	.	CASSGGRLEETQYF	TGTGCCAGCAGTGGGGGACGGTTAGAAGAGACCCAGTACTTC
TRBJ2-7	TRBV5-4	many	.	CASSLLSGEQYF	TGTGCCAGCAGCTTGCTATCAGGGGAGCAGTACTTC
TRBJ2-1	TRBV12-3/TRBV12-4	many	.	CASSFRSAYNEQFF	TGTGCCAGCAGTTTCCGGAGCGCCTACAATGAGCAGTTCTTC
TRBJ1-2	TRBV28	.	.	CASSERLGGYTF	TGTGCCAGCAGTGAGCGGCTCGGGGGCTACACCTTC
TRBJ1-2	TRBV5-4	many	.	CASSLRGTGYTF	TGTGCCAGCAGCTTGAGGGGGACTGGCTACACCTTC
TRBJ1-2	TRBV19	.	.	CASSPKGRQDGYTF	TGTGCCAGTAGTCCGAAGGGACGACAGGATGGCTACACCTTC
TRBJ2-2	TRBV15	.	TRBD2	CATSRTSGRSAGELFF	TGTGCCACCAGCAGGACTAGCGGAAGGTCCGCCGGGGAGCTGTTTTTT
TRBJ1-1	TRBV6-1	many	TRBD1	CASSGRQGGAEAFF	TGTGCCAGCAGTGGACGACAGGGAGGGGCTGAAGCTTTCTTT